This T cell receptor beta chain originates from a study of cytomegalovirus exposure and HLA in healthy donors. The study's findings and limits: According to the study, roughly 160 TCR beta chains were cytomegalovirus-associated. It was confirmed in vitro that three of the CMV-associated chains were specific for CMV antigens. The productive fraction for most TCR beta V segments was about 87% or about 30% in an earlier analysis.

PCR employed 60 Vbeta and 13 Jbeta primers. Profiled with immunoSEQ multiplex PCR; TCRdb holds only in-frame clones, not every one. The top ten hold about 1.5% of the sample, which has 170,000 or so clones, 70% to 80% seen once. On this clone itself: Its target is not known. Compared with germline, one end of the junction differs, possibly owing to a read error.

The CDR3 length is 12 residues. Germline values: CDR1 GTSNPN, CDR2 SVGIG (reference sequence). The V call is TRBV30, the J call TRBJ2-7; 12 bases are shared with TRBD2. The sequence was collected from a woman aged 25-40 years in good health and CMV-seropositive. Sequenced sample: PBMCs. The CDR3 spells CAWTSGRASSGF. The CDR3 DNA reads as TGTGCCTGGACTAGCGGGAGGGCCTCGTCGGGCTTC.